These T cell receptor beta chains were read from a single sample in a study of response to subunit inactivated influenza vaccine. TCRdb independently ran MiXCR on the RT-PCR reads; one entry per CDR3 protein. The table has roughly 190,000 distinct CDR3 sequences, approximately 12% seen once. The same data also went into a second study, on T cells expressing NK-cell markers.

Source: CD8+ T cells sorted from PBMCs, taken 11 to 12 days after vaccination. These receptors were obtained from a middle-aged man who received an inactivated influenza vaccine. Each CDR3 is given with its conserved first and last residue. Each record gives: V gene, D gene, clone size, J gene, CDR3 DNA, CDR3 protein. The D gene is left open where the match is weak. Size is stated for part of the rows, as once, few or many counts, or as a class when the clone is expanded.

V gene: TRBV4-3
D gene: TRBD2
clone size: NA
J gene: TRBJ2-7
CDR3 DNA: TGCGCCAGCAGCCAAGATTCTACGGCGGGAGTCTACGAGCAGTACTTC
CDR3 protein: CASSQDSTAGVYEQYF

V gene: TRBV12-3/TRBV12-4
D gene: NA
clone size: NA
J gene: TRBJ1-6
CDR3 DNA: TGTGCCAGCAGCAACGAACCTACAGGGTTTGATTCACCCCTCCACTTT
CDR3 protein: CASSNEPTGFDSPLHF

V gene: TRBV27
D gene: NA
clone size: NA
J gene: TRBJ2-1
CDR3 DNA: TGTGCCAGCAGTATGGGACTTGCCTCCTACAATGAGCAGTTCTTC
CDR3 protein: CASSMGLASYNEQFF

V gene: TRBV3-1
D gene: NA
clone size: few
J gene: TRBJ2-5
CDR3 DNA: TGTGCCAGCAGCCAGGACTTAGCGGTGAATGTGGAAGAGACCCAGTACTTC
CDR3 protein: CASSQDLAVNVEETQYF

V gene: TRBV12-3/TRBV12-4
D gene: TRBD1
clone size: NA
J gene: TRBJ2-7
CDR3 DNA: TGTGCCAGCAGGCACGGACAGGGGGCAGGTGAGCAGTACTTC
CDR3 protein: CASRHGQGAGEQYF

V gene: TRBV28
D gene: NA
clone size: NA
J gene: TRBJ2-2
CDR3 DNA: TGTGCCAGCAGTTTCTCCGCAGCCGACGTCGCCCCCGGGGAGCTGTTTTTT
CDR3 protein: CASSFSAADVAPGELFF

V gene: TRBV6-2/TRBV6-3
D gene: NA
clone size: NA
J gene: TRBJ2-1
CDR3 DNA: TGTGCCAGCAGTTACAATCGCTGGGAGCAGTTCTTC
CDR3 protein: CASSYNRWEQFF

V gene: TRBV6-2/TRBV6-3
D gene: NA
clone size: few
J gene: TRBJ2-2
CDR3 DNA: TGTGCCAGCACCCTCTCCGGGGCGAACACCGGGGAGCTGTTTTTT
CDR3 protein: CASTLSGANTGELFF

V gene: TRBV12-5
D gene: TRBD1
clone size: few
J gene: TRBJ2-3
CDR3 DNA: TGTGCTAGTGGCGCGACCGGGACAGGAACAGATACGCAGTATTTT
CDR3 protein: CASGATGTGTDTQYF

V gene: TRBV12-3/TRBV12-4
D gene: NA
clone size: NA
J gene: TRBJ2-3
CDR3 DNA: TGTGCCAGCAGCTACTTCGGGGGAGGGGGGACGCAGTATTTT
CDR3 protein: CASSYFGGGGTQYF

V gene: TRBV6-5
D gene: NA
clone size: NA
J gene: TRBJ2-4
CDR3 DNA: TGTGCCAGCAGTTACTCTGGGGGGGCCAAAAACATTCAGTACTTC
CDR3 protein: CASSYSGGAKNIQYF

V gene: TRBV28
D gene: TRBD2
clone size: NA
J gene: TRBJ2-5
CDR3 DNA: TGTGCCAGCAGTTACTCCGGGACTAAAAAGACCCAGTACTTC
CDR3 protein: CASSYSGTKKTQYF

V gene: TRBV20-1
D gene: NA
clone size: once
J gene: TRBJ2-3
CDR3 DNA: TGCAGTGCTAGAGATTTCACAGGGAGAGATACGCAGTATTTT
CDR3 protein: CSARDFTGRDTQYF

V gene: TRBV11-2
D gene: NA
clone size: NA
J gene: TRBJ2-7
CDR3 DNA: TGTGCCAGCAGCTTAGTTTTCGGTCCCTCCTACGAGCAGTACTTC
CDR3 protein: CASSLVFGPSYEQYF

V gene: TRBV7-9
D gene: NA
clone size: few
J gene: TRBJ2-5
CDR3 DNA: TGTGCCAGCAGCTACGCGGGACTGGGGCAAGAGACCCAGTACTTC
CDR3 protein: CASSYAGLGQETQYF

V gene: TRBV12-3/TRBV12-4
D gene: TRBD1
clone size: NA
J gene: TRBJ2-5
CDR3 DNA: TGTGCCAGCAACCGGGACAGAGAGACCCAGTACTTC
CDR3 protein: CASNRDRETQYF

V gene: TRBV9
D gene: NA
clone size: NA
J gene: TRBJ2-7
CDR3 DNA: TGTGCCAGCAGCGTAGCCGGGACATTTACCTACGAGCAGTACTTC
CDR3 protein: CASSVAGTFTYEQYF

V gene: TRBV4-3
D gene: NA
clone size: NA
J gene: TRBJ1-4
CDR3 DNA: TGCGCCAGCAGCCAAGATGGGGTTTTTGGTTCACCTAATGAAAAACTGTTTTTT
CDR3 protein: CASSQDGVFGSPNEKLFF

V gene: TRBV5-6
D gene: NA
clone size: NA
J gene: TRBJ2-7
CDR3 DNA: TGTGCCAGCAGCGTGCTCCTATCCTACGAGCAGTACTTC
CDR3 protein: CASSVLLSYEQYF

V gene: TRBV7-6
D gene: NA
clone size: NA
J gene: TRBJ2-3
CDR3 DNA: TGTGCCAGCAGCCAACTAGGGGAGACAGATACGCAGTATTTT
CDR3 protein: CASSQLGETDTQYF

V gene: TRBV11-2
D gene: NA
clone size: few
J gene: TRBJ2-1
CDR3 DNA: TGTGCCAGCAGCCCCGGAAATGGGATAAACAATGAGCAGTTCTTC
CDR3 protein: CASSPGNGINNEQFF

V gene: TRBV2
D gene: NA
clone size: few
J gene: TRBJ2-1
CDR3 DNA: TGTGCCAGCAGTGAAACTAGTTCTGATGAGCAGTTCTTC
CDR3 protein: CASSETSSDEQFF

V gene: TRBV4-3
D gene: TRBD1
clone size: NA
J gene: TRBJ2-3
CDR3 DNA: TGCGCCAGCAGTCAAGATTCAGCAGGGGGCATAGATACGCAGTATTTT
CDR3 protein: CASSQDSAGGIDTQYF

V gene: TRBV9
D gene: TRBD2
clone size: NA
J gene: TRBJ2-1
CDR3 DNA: TGTGCCAGCAGCGTAGGAAGCGGGAGGGTTTCCAATGAGCAGTTCTTC
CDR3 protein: CASSVGSGRVSNEQFF

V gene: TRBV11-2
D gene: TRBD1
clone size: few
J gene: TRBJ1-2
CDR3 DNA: TGTGCCAGCAGCCAAACGACAGGGGGTTATGGCTACACCTTC
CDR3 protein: CASSQTTGGYGYTF

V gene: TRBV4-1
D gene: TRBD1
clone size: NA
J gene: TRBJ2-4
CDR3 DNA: TGCGCCAGCAGCGAACAGGGGAATTCAGCCAAAAACATTCAGTACTTC
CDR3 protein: CASSEQGNSAKNIQYF

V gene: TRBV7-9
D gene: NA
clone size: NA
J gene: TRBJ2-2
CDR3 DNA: TGTGCCAGCGTACGGACGAACACCGGGGAGCTGTTTTTT
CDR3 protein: CASVRTNTGELFF

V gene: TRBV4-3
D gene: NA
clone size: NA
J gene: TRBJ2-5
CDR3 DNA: TGCGCCAGCAGCCAAGGCCCTGGGGGCTCCACCCAGTACTTC
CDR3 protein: CASSQGPGGSTQYF

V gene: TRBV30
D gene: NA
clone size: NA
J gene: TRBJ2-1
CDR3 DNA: TGTGCCTGGAGTGTACGAACAGTCAATGAGCAGTTCTTC
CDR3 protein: CAWSVRTVNEQFF

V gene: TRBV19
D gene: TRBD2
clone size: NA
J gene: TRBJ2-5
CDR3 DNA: TGTGCCAGTAGTGTGACTAGCGGAGAGACCCAGTACTTC
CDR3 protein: CASSVTSGETQYF

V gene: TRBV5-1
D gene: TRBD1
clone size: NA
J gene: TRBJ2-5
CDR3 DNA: TGCGCCAGCAGCTTAGGGACAGGGGTAGAGACCCAGTACTTC
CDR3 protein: CASSLGTGVETQYF

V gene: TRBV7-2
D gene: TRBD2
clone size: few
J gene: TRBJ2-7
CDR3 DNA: TGTGCCAGCAGCTTAGACTCGGGACTAGACTACGAGCAGTACTTC
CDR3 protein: CASSLDSGLDYEQYF

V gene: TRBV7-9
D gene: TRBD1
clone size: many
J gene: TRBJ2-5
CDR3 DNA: TGTGCCAGCAGCACGGGACAGCCAAAAGAGACCCAGTACTTC
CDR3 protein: CASSTGQPKETQYF

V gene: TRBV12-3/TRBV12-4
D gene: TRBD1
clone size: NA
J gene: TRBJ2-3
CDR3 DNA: TGTGCCAGCAGTGTAGGACAGGGGGCCCTCCATACGCAGTATTTT
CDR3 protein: CASSVGQGALHTQYF

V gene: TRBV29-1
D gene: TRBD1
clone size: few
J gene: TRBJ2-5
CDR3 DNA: TGCAGCGTTGGGGGGACAGGGGTAGAGACCCAGTACTTC
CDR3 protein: CSVGGTGVETQYF

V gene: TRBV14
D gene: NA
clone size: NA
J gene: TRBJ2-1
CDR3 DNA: TGTGCCAGCAGCTTTATGGGGCTACTAGGGAATGAGCAGTTCTTC
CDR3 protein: CASSFMGLLGNEQFF

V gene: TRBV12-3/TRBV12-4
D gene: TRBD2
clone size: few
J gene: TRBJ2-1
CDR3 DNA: TGTGCCAGCAGTATTGGGACTAGCGGGAGTTGGGAAGAGCAGTTCTTC
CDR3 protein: CASSIGTSGSWEEQFF

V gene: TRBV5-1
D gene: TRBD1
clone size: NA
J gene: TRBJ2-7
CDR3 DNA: TGCGCCAGCAGCGGAAGGGACAGAGCCTACGAGCAGTACTTC
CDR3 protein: CASSGRDRAYEQYF

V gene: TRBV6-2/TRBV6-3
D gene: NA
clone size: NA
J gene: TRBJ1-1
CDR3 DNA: TGTGCCAGCAGCCCCGGACGCACTGAAGCTTTCTTT
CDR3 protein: CASSPGRTEAFF